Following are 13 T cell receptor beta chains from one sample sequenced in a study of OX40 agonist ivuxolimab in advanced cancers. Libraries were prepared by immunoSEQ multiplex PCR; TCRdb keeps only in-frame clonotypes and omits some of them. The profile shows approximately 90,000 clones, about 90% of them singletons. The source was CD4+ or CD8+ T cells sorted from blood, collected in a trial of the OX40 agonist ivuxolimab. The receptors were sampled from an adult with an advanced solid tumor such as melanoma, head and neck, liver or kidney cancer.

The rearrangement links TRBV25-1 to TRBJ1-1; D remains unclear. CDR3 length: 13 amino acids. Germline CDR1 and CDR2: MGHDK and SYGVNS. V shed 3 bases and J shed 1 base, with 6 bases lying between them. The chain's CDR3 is CASSDTPNTEAFF. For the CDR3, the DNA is TGTGCCAGCAGTGATACACCGAACACTGAAGCTTTCTTT.

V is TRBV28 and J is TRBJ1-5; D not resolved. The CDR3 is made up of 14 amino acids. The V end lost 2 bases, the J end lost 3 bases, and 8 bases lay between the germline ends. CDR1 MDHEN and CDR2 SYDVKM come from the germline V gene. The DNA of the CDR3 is TGTGCCAGCAGTTTAGGTTACGTCAATCAGCCCCAGCATTTT. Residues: CASSLGYVNQPQHF.

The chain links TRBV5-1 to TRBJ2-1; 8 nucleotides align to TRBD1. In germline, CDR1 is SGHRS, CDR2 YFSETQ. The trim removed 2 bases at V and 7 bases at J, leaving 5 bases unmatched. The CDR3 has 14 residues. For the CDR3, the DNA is TGCGCCAGCAGCTTACAGGGGGGTTTGAATGAGCAGTTCTTC. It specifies CASSLQGGLNEQFF.

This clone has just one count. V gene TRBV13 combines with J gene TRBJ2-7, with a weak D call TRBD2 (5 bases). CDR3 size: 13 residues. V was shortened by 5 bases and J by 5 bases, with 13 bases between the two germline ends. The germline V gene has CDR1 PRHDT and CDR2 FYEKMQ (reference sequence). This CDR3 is CASSTGLPHEQYF. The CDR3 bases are TGTGCCAGCAGCACCGGACTGCCGCACGAGCAGTACTTC.

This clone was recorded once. Here the CDR3 reads CATPIGLLAYEQYF. The DNA for the CDR3 is TGTGCCACCCCAATCGGACTCCTGGCCTACGAGCAGTACTTC. The genes are TRBV5-8 and TRBJ2-7, with D possibly matching TRBD2 (5 bases). The CDR3 spans 14 residues. Per the germline V gene, CDR1 is SGHTS and CDR2 is YDEGEE. Trimming shortened V by 9 bases and J by 2 bases, and 18 bases separated the two germline ends. The full variable domain, completed using reference TRBV5-8 and TRBJ2-7, is EAGVTQSPTHLIKTRGQQATLRCSPISGHTSVYWYQQALGLGLQFLLWYDEGEERNRGNFPPRFSGRQFPNYSSELNVNALELEDSALYLCATPIGLLAYEQYFGPGTRLTVT.

CDR3 nucleotides: TGTGCCAGCAGCAAAGTTGTAGTGAGTGCAGATACGCAGTATTTT. Translating it yields CASSKVVVSADTQYF. The chain carries TRBV21-1 and TRBJ2-3; the DNA was not used to check the table's D call, TRBD2. TRBV21-1 is recorded as a pseudogene. CDR3 length: 15 residues.

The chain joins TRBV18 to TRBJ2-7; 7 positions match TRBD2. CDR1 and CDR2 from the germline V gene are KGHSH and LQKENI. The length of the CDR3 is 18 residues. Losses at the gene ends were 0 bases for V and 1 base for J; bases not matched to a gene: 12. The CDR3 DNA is TGTGCCAGCTCACCACCAGGGTCCTCTTCCGGGAGGTCCTACGAGCAGTACTTC. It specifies CASSPPGSSSGRSYEQYF.

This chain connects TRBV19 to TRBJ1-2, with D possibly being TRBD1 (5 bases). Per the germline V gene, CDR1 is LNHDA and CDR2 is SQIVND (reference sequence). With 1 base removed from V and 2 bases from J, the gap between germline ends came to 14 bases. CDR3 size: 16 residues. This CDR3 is CASSIVRTSANYGYTF. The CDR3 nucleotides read TGTGCCAGTAGTATAGTCCGGACAAGCGCCAACTATGGCTACACCTTC.

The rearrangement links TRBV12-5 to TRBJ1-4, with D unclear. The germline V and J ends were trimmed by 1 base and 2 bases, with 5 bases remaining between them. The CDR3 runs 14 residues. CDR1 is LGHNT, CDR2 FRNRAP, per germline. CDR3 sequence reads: CASGLGLTNEKLFF. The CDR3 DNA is TGTGCTAGTGGTTTGGGACTGACTAATGAAAAACTGTTTTTT.

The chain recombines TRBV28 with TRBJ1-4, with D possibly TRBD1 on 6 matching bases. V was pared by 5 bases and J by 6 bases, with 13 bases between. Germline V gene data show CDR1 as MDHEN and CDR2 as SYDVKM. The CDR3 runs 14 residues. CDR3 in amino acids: CASSSTGMDEKLFF. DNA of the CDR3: TGTGCCAGCAGTAGTACAGGGATGGATGAAAAACTGTTTTTT.

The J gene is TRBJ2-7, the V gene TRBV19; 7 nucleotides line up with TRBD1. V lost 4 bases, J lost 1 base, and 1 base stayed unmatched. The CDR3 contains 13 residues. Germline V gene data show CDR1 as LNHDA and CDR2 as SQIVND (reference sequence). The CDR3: CASSTTGSYEQYF. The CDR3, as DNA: TGTGCCAGTAGTACGACAGGGTCCTACGAGCAGTACTTC.

Here the CDR3 reads CASSLGRTAYEQYF. The CDR3 DNA sequence: TGTGCCAGCAGCTTAGGAAGGACTGCCTACGAGCAGTACTTC. The V call is TRBV7-2, the J call TRBJ2-7; possibly TRBD2 for D (5 bases). The germline V gene has CDR1 SGHTA and CDR2 FQGNSA. The CDR3 totals 14 residues. The V end lost 1 base, the J end lost 2 bases, and 9 bases lay between the germline ends.

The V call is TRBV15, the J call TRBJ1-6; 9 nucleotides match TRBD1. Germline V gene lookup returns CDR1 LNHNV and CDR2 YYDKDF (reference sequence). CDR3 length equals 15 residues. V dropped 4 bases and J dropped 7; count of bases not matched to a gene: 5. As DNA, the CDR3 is TGTGCCACCAGCAACAGGGACAGGGTGAATTCACCCCTCCACTTT. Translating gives CATSNRDRVNSPLHF.